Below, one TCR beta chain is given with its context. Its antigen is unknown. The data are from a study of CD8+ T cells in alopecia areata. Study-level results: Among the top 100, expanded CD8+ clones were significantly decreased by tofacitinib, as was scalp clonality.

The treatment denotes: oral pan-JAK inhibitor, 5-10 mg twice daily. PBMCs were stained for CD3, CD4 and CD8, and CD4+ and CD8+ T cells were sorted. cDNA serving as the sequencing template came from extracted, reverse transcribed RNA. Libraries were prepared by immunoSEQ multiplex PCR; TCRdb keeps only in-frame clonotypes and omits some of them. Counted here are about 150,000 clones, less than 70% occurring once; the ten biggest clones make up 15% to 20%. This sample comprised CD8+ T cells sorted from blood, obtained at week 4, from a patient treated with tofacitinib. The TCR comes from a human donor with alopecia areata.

The CDR3 coding sequence is TGTGCCAGCAGTTACTCGGTCGTGGTGGTTCGAGAGACCCAGTACTTC. Protein sequence: CASSYSVVVVRETQYF. The V and J genes are TRBV6-5 and TRBJ2-5; D ambiguous. The CDR3 contains 16 residues. Germline loops: CDR1 MNHEY, CDR2 SVGAGI. Trimming left V 0 bases short and J 4 bases short, with 15 bases between.